Described below is a single T cell receptor (beta chain) sequence and its context. The sample is drawn from a study of TIL therapy for anti-PD-1-resistant metastatic lung cancer. This was the immunoSEQ v3 assay. The data were produced by immunoSEQ multiplex PCR, yet TCRdb's version contains in-frame clones alone and is incomplete. Of approximately 18,000 clones listed, around 82% were seen once; the top ten hold around 2.4%. Germline CDR1 and CDR2: SGHTA and FQGNSA. V was clipped by 5 bases and J by 6 bases, with 7 bases between them. This CDR3 has 12 amino acids. Sample time point: pre-treatment sample, taken before nivolumab and TIL therapy.

The sequence came from a person aged 25 to 85 with non-small cell lung cancer. The chain is built from TRBV7-2 and TRBJ2-2; D unclear. The sequencing here drew on blood, taken at baseline. The CDR3 spells CASSRLAGELFF. CDR3 DNA sequence: TGTGCCAGCAGCAGATTAGCCGGGGAGCTGTTTTTT. The variable domain in full, completed from reference TRBV7-2 and TRBJ2-2, reads GAGVSQSPSNKVTEKGKDVELRCDPISGHTALYWYRQSLGQGLEFLIYFQGNSAPDKSGLPSDRFSAERTGGSVSTLTIQRTQQEDSAVYLCASSRLAGELFFGEGSRLTVL.